This TCR beta chain was obtained from a study of shared clonotypes between healthy human individuals. Whole-study results and caveats: The low donor count limited represented genetic and exposure-history diversity.

Per the germline V gene, CDR1 is LNHDA and CDR2 is SQIVND (reference sequence). This CDR3 is 17 amino acids long. V shed 1 base and J 2 bases; nucleotides not matched to a gene: 6. The unsorted PBMC sample used ten immunoSEQ deep assay plates. Sequencing used immunoSEQ multiplex PCR; TCRdb keeps in-frame clones, though not all of them. Seen here are some 480,000 clones, 79% observed once, and the top ten hold 12%. Comments on this clone: Its antigen is unknown.

Donors, without exception, were Caucasian adults residing in Nashville, Tennessee. Genomic DNA for unsorted samples, which was extracted with the QIAamp DNA Blood Mini kit, came from some 100 million PBMCs. The sample comprised PBMCs. The receptor was isolated from a woman in her forties in good health. Some clones in this sample may be carry-over from other donors' samples. The chain has TRBV19 and TRBJ1-5; 9 positions match TRBD1. CDR3 loop: CASSIGDRVAGNQPQHF. The CDR3 DNA reads TGTGCCAGTAGTATAGGGGACAGGGTTGCCGGCAATCAGCCCCAGCATTTT.